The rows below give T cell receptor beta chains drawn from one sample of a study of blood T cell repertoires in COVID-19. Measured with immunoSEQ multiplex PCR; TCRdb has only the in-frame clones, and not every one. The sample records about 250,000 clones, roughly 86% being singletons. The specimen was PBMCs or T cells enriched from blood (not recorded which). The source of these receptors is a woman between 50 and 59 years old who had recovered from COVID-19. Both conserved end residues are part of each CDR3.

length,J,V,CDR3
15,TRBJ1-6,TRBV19,CASSPLGGNNSPLHF
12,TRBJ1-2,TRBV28,CASSYDTLGYTF
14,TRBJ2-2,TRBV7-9,CASRQGAGTGELFF
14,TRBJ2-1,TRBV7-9,CASSLTSGRNEQFF
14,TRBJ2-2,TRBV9,CASSVAAGTGELFF
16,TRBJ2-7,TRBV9,CASSPGLAGGSYEQYF
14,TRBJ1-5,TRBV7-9,CASSLDRGNQPQHF
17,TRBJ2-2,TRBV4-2,CASSQVPQGGDTGELFF
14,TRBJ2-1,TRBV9,CASSARTGQDEQFF
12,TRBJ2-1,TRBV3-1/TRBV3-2,CASSQVVNEQFF
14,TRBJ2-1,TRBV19,CASVLGVGYNEQFF
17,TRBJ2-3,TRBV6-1,CASSDYLGGGHTDTQYF
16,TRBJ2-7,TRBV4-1,CASSQDLSGLTYEQYF
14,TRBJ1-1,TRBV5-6,CASSLQTRGTEAFF
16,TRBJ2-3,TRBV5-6,CASSLGQGASTDTQYF
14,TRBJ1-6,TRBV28,CASSLSRGNSPLHF
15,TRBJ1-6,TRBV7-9,CASSRDSSYNSPLHF
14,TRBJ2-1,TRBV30,CAWSGGRVYNEQFF
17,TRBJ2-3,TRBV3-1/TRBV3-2,CASSPARRALAGGTQYF
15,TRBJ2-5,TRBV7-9,CASSLVLGGQETQYF
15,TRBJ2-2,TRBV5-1,CASSLVQGIAGELFF
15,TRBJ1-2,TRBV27,CASSLRDRGTYGYTF
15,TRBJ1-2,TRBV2,CASSDLLTGNYGYTF
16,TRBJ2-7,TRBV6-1,CASSEDTGTSSYEQYF
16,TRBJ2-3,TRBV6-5,CASSYAGTGSMDTQYF
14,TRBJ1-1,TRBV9,CASSVIDRATEAFF
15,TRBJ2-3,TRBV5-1,CASSNTGIGTDTQYF
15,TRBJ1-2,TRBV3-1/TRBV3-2,CASSQWHGVERGYTF
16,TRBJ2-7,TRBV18,CASSPYVAGGLYEQYF
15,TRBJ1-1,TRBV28,CASSSGQYMNTEAFF